This T cell receptor (beta chain) was retrieved from a study of T cell responses to AZD1222 COVID-19 vaccine. As for the study in general: Analysis merged second doses at about 4 or about 12 weeks. The study's findings and limits: There were mostly white British donors and more females than males, and clonal diversity was possibly underestimated. Among those given AZD1222, only 6 or 7 were seropositive at baseline.

Germline CDR1 reads DFQATT; CDR2 reads SNEGSKA (reference sequence). This CDR3 region has 11 residues. This clone was found once. Its antigen remains unknown. The junction does not match germline at one end; this may be a read error. Method: immunoSEQ multiplex PCR; TCRdb's copy keeps in-frame clones and lacks some. The sample carries approximately 100,000 clones, approximately 87% recorded once. The genes are TRBV20-1 and TRBJ2-1; D is unclear. The source is an adult in good health. This specimen consisted of peripheral blood, obtained on day 0 of AZD1222 vaccination. The CDR3 coding sequence is TGCAGTGCCAGAGCGTATTGGGAGCAGTTCTTC. Its translation: CSARAYWEQFF.